Below are 26 T cell receptor beta chains sequenced from a single sample in a study of T cell changes during pregnancy in multiple sclerosis (dated by TCRdb to the late 2010s). The protocol used for the library was the immunoSEQ multiplex PCR assay. Sourced from immuneACCESS, this table was stored by TCRdb with only in-frame sequences that have V and J called. A share of the clones is absent; for the studies checked, an unresolved V gene accounts for under half, and the remainder has no known explanation. In all, the sample holds around 35,000 clones, and around nine tenths of those were seen once. The ten largest make up over 8.5% of the sample. The source was CD8+ T cells from peripheral blood mononuclear cells, collected before pregnancy. All receptors come from a female donor with multiple sclerosis, enrolled in a pregnancy study.

V usage is TRBV23-1 and J usage is TRBJ2-1; D is undetermined. TRBV23-1 is flagged as an ORF with uncertain function. V lost 0 bases to trimming and J lost 0 bases, with 9 bases between them. The length of the CDR3 is 16 residues. The DNA of the CDR3 is TGCGCCAGCAGTCAATCGGCCTACAGCTCCTACAATGAGCAGTTCTTC. Translation: CASSQSAYSSYNEQFF.

The chain is built from TRBV9 and TRBJ2-1; D is ambiguous. This CDR3 has 15 amino acids. V gave up 1 base and J gave up 0 bases, with 8 bases separating them. Germline assignment: CDR1 SGDLS and CDR2 YYNGEE. The CDR3 protein is CASSVLESSYNEQFF. CDR3 coding DNA: TGTGCCAGCAGCGTATTGGAGAGCTCCTACAATGAGCAGTTCTTC.

V usage is TRBV4-3 and J usage is TRBJ1-2; 8 nucleotides match TRBD1. Losses at the gene ends were 5 bases for V and 7 bases for J; bases not matched to a gene: 15. The CDR3 covers 16 residues. The germline V gene has CDR1 LGHNA and CDR2 YSLEER. CDR3 nucleotides: TGCGCCAGCAGCACTCGGTTTCGGACAGGGTCGGGTGGCTACACCTTC. This sequence encodes CASSTRFRTGSGGYTF.

The chain employs TRBV29-1 and TRBJ2-7; TRBD1 matches 10 bases. The CDR3 is 15 amino acids. V lost 0 bases to trimming and J lost 7 bases; unmatched junction nucleotides: 9. Germline CDR1 and CDR2: SQVTM and ANQGSEA. The CDR3 DNA follows: TGCAGCGTTGAAGATCCCGGGACAGGGGCGCGGGAGCAGTACTTC. It encodes CSVEDPGTGAREQYF.

V usage is TRBV13 and J usage is TRBJ2-1; 13 positions match TRBD2. CDR1 is PRHDT, CDR2 FYEKMQ, per germline (reference sequence). CDR3 length: 14 amino acids. Germline trimming cut 5 bases from V and 8 bases from J; bases unmatched to any gene: 3. DNA for the CDR3: TGTGCCAGCAGCCCCGGACTAGCGGGAGATGAGCAGTTCTTC. Amino acid sequence: CASSPGLAGDEQFF.

This chain connects TRBV23-1 to TRBJ1-5; 11 bases align to TRBD1. TRBV23-1 is identified as an open reading frame with a role that is uncertain. V gave up 0 bases and J gave up 4 bases; unmatched junction bases: 5. This CDR3 spans 17 amino acids. CDR3 in DNA: TGCGCCAGCAGTCAATCGAACAGGGACAGGGGGAATCAGCCCCAGCATTTT. Protein sequence: CASSQSNRDRGNQPQHF.

The chain links TRBV9 to TRBJ1-3; TRBD1 might be the D (5 bases). From germline, CDR1 is SGDLS and CDR2 YYNGEE. The CDR3 consists of 15 residues. V shed 3 bases and J shed 4 bases, with 14 bases lying between them. CDR3 bases: TGTGCCAGCAGCGGACCCAGGGATGCGGGAAACACCATATATTTT. It codes for CASSGPRDAGNTIYF. Combining the CDR3 with reference TRBV9 and TRBJ1-3 gives the whole variable domain DSGVTQTPKHLITATGQRVTLRCSPRSGDLSVYWYQQSLDQGLQFLIQYYNGEERAKGNILERFSAQQFPDLHSELNLSSLELGDSALYFCASSGPRDAGNTIYFGEGSWLTVV.

The V gene is TRBV5-4, the J gene TRBJ2-1, with 7 bases identical to TRBD2. V was clipped by 3 bases and J by 4 bases; unmatched bases: 16. CDR1 and CDR2 from the germline V gene are SGHNT and YYREEE (reference sequence). The CDR3 sequence is 18 residues long. CDR3 sequence: CASSWAWEGPSVYNEQFF. In DNA, the CDR3 is TGTGCCAGCAGCTGGGCCTGGGAGGGCCCTTCGGTATACAATGAGCAGTTCTTC.

The V and J genes are TRBV27 and TRBJ1-1, with TRBD1 identical over 9 bases. Germline V CDR1 and CDR2: MNHEY, SMNVEV (reference sequence). The CDR3 has 14 amino acids. The V and J ends lost 8 bases and 1 base, in that order; junction bases with no gene match: 5. CDR3 nucleotides: TGTGCCAGCGGACCACAGGGGGCGAACACTGAAGCTTTCTTT. Translation gives CASGPQGANTEAFF.

The chain combines TRBV11-2 with TRBJ1-1; tentative D call: TRBD1 (6 bases). This CDR3 contains 15 residues. Germline V lookup: CDR1 SGHAT, CDR2 FQNNGV. The germline V and J ends were trimmed by 3 bases and 2 bases, with 13 bases remaining between them. CDR3: CASSFRQAGNTEAFF. The CDR3 coding sequence is TGTGCCAGCAGCTTTAGACAGGCCGGTAACACTGAAGCTTTCTTT.

This clone has a single count. The chain joins TRBV14 to TRBJ1-1; TRBD1 is a possible D gene (5 bases). Germline V gene data show CDR1 as SGHDN and CDR2 as FVKESK. V was pared by 1 base and J by 3 bases, with 9 bases between. The CDR3 runs to 14 residues. The CDR3 reads CASSQGAGYTEAFF. CDR3 DNA: TGTGCCAGCAGCCAAGGGGCAGGGTACACTGAAGCTTTCTTT. The full variable domain, with the rest looked up from reference TRBV14 and TRBJ1-1, is EAGVTQFPSHSVIEKGQTVTLRCDPISGHDNLYWYRRVMGKEIKFLLHFVKESKQDESGMPNNRFLAERTGGTYSTLKVQPAELEDSGVYFCASSQGAGYTEAFFGQGTRLTVV.

This clone was counted between two and nine times. The chain couples TRBV27 to TRBJ2-7; 13 bases align to TRBD2. J lost 2 bases, V lost 5 bases, and 9 bases had no gene match. CDR1 and CDR2 from the germline V gene are MNHEY and SMNVEV (reference sequence). This CDR3 has 17 amino acids. For the CDR3, the DNA is TGTGCCAGCAGTCCTATAGGACTAGCGGGAGTTGCCTACGAGCAGTACTTC. Translated: CASSPIGLAGVAYEQYF.

Here the CDR3 DNA reads TGTGCCAGCAGCGTAGCTGGGGACTACTTATCCGCCTATGGCTACACCTTC. Translated: CASSVAGDYLSAYGYTF. This sequence joins TRBV9 and TRBJ1-2, with a weak D call TRBD1 (5 bases). The V gene's germline CDR1 is SGDLS and CDR2 YYNGEE. CDR3 length: 17 amino acids. The V end was cut by 0 bases, the J end by 4 bases, with 19 bases between.

Notes on this clone: It is unclear where the CDR3 begins or ends on the DNA, so no DNA is shown, and the CDR3 is as TCRdb lists it. The V call is TRBV4-1, the J call TRBJ2-2; the table assigns TRBD2, which was not confirmed against the DNA. Germline V gene data show CDR1 as MGHRA and CDR2 as YSYEKL. The CDR3 totals 15 residues, both ends included. The CDR3 reads CASSQESFGAGELFF.

The chain has TRBV19 and TRBJ1-1, with D perhaps matching TRBD1 (6 bases). V lost 4 bases and J lost 6, with 9 bases in between. CDR1 is LNHDA and CDR2 is SQIVND in the germline V gene (reference sequence). The CDR3 consists of 12 residues. CDR3 in DNA: TGTGCCAGTAGTACAAGGACAGCTGAAGCTTTCTTT. Amino acid sequence: CASSTRTAEAFF.

The chain employs TRBV6-1 and TRBJ1-5; D uncertain. The CDR3 runs to 14 residues. Germline V CDR1 and CDR2: MNHNS, SASEGT. Trimming cost V 3 bases and J 4 bases, with 10 bases left between them. CDR3 amino acids: CASSEGGPNQPQHF. The CDR3 DNA follows: TGTGCCAGCAGTGAGGGCGGGCCGAATCAGCCCCAGCATTTT.

This chain connects TRBV6-1 to TRBJ1-5; D ambiguous. This CDR3 spans 14 amino acids. The V and J ends lost 2 bases and 6 bases respectively, with 11 bases between them. Germline V CDR1 and CDR2: MNHNS, SASEGT. For the CDR3, the DNA is TGTGCCAGCAGTGAATCCAGAAGAGGTCAGCCCCAGCATTTT. It is translated as CASSESRRGQPQHF.

V and J are TRBV5-4 and TRBJ2-7, with a tentative D call TRBD1 (6 bases). The CDR3 totals 15 residues. The V gene's germline CDR1 is SGHNT and CDR2 YYREEE (reference sequence). V lost 3 bases to trimming and J lost 3 bases, with 16 bases between them. CDR3 in amino acids: CASSSRAGALYEQYF. CDR3 bases: TGTGCCAGCAGCTCACGCGCAGGGGCGCTCTACGAGCAGTACTTC.

The rearrangement uses TRBV4-3 and TRBJ2-1, with a tentative D call TRBD2 (6 bases). V was cut by 3 bases and J by 0 bases, with 12 bases left in between. The length of the CDR3 is 16 residues. CDR1 is LGHNA, CDR2 YSLEER, per germline. The CDR3 loop is CASSHRERGSYNEQFF. The CDR3 DNA reads as TGCGCCAGCAGCCATCGGGAGAGGGGCTCCTACAATGAGCAGTTCTTC.

The chain employs TRBV28 and TRBJ1-5, with 7 bases matching TRBD1. This CDR3 comprises 15 residues. Trimming cost V 11 bases and J 6 bases; bases outside gene matches: 16. The germline gives CDR1 MDHEN, CDR2 SYDVKM. CDR3 protein: CACAIGPGGSQPQHF. CDR3 in DNA: TGTGCCTGCGCGATAGGGCCAGGGGGTAGTCAGCCCCAGCATTTT.

This chain connects TRBV4-1 to TRBJ2-7; TRBD2 might be the D (7 bases). Germline CDR1 and CDR2: MGHRA and YSYEKL. The CDR3 totals 14 residues. Deletions cut 8 bases from V and 0 bases from J, with 14 bases between. The CDR3 DNA is TGCGCCAGCGGGGGGGCATCTAACTCCTACGAGCAGTACTTC. Its protein product is CASGGASNSYEQYF.

The rearrangement joins TRBV28 to TRBJ2-7; 9 bases are shared with TRBD1. J was trimmed by 2 bases and V by 7 bases; bases with no gene match: 6. The CDR3 spans 14 residues. CDR1 MDHEN and CDR2 SYDVKM come from the germline V gene. The CDR3 DNA sequence: TGTGCCAGCACCGAGGGACAGGGTCCCTACGAGCAGTACTTC. Amino acids: CASTEGQGPYEQYF.

The rearrangement uses TRBV4-1 and TRBJ2-7, with TRBD1 matching 8 bases. This CDR3 comprises 16 residues. The V gene's germline CDR1 is MGHRA and CDR2 YSYEKL. The ends lost 1 base at V and 7 bases at J; junction bases unmatched: 12. The CDR3 loop is CASSQAFLSTGEEQYF. CDR3 bases: TGCGCCAGCAGCCAAGCATTTCTCTCGACAGGGGAAGAGCAGTACTTC.

The chain recombines TRBV6-5 with TRBJ1-1; D not certain. Germline-derived CDR1 and CDR2 are MNHEY and SVGAGI. The CDR3 loop spans 13 amino acids. The V end lost 6 bases, the J end lost 4 bases, and 12 bases lay between the germline ends. CDR3 protein: CASSLWEGTEAFF. The CDR3 DNA reads TGTGCCAGCAGCCTCTGGGAGGGCACTGAAGCTTTCTTT.

This chain connects TRBV21-1 to TRBJ2-4; TRBD1 was called by the table and not checked on the DNA. TRBV21-1 is assigned pseudogene status. This CDR3 region has 21 residues. The CDR3 region is CASSKRRIDRGQPWAKNIQYF. In nucleotides, the CDR3 is TGTGCCAGCAGCAAAAGAAGGATCGACAGGGGCCAGCCTTGGGCCAAAAACATTCAGTACTTC.

The chain carries TRBV27 and TRBJ2-1, with a possible D match to TRBD1 (5 bases). Germline V gene sequence: CDR1 MNHEY, CDR2 SMNVEV (reference sequence). This CDR3 has 12 residues. V was pared by 10 bases and J by 8 bases, with 15 bases between. The CDR3 bases are TGTGCCACAACAGGTGTAAGGGATGAGCAGTTCTTC. As protein: CATTGVRDEQFF.